These 17 T cell receptor beta chains were sequenced from one sample in a study of OX40 agonist ivuxolimab in advanced cancers. Sequenced by immunoSEQ multiplex PCR; TCRdb stores in-frame clones only, minus some. The sample has more than 50,000 clones, approximately 89% seen once; the top ten hold around 12%. The input for sequencing was CD4+ or CD8+ T cells sorted from blood, taken in a trial of the OX40 agonist ivuxolimab. The origin of the receptors is an adult with an advanced solid tumor such as melanoma, head and neck, liver or kidney cancer.

This chain connects TRBV5-1 to TRBJ2-1, with 13 positions matching TRBD2. V lost 6 bases and J lost 6; bases outside the gene matches: 9. The CDR3 contains 16 residues. The germline CDR1 and CDR2 sequences are SGHRS and YFSETQ. This chain's CDR3 is CASTPTGTSGVNEQFF. The CDR3 coding sequence is TGCGCCAGCACCCCGACCGGGACTAGCGGGGTCAATGAGCAGTTCTTC. The full variable domain, rest sourced from reference TRBV5-1 and TRBJ2-1, is KAGVTQTPRYLIKTRGQQVTLSCSPISGHRSVSWYQQTPGQGLQFLFEYFSETQRNKGNFPGRFSGRQFSNSRSEMNVSTLELGDSALYLCASTPTGTSGVNEQFFGPGTRLTVL.

J is TRBJ2-7 and V is TRBV4-2; no firm D call. The CDR3 is 13 residues long. Per germline, CDR1 LGHNA and CDR2 YNFKEQ. Trimming left V 1 base short and J 3 bases short, with 7 bases between. The CDR3, as DNA: TGTGCCAGCAGCCAAGGTACTGTCTACGAGCAGTACTTC. Its protein is CASSQGTVYEQYF.

This clone is a singleton in its sample. The rearrangement uses TRBV18 and TRBJ1-6; 7 nucleotides align to TRBD1. The junction had 11 bases not matched to a gene; V was cut back by 4 bases and J by 8 bases. The V gene's germline CDR1 is KGHSH and CDR2 LQKENI. CDR3 length equals 16 residues. CDR3 loop: CASSLRQGSRDSPLHF. The CDR3, as DNA: TGTGCCAGCTCACTCCGACAGGGCTCCAGGGATTCACCCCTCCACTTT.

The rearrangement links TRBV9 to TRBJ1-6, with D uncertain. The germline V gene encodes CDR1 SGDLS and CDR2 YYNGEE. This CDR3 is 14 amino acids long. The ends were cut back, 3 bases at V and 5 bases at J, with 9 bases in the middle. The CDR3 DNA is TGTGCCAGCAGCGGAACCGTGAATAATTCACCCCTCCACTTT. This sequence encodes CASSGTVNNSPLHF.

V gene TRBV28 combines with J gene TRBJ2-7, with D maybe TRBD2 (6 bases). Germline CDR1 reads MDHEN; CDR2 reads SYDVKM. The CDR3 loop spans 14 amino acids. The V end lost 10 bases, the J end lost 6 bases, and 22 bases lay between the germline ends. The CDR3 DNA reads TGTGCCACCACTAGCTCCCAGGGATTAGGCGAGCAGTACTTC. It translates to CATTSSQGLGEQYF.

V and J are TRBV5-4 and TRBJ2-1, with no clear D. This CDR3 region has 11 residues. The germline V gene encodes CDR1 SGHNT and CDR2 YYREEE (reference sequence). The V and J ends lost 0 bases and 8 bases respectively, with 3 bases between them. Written as DNA, the CDR3 is TGTGCCAGCAGCTTGGTGGATGAGCAGTTCTTC. Residues: CASSLVDEQFF.

The chain joins TRBV5-4 to TRBJ1-1, with TRBD1 as a possible D gene (6 bases). Trimming pared 2 bases from V and 3 bases from J, leaving 11 bases between. CDR3 length equals 14 residues. Germline CDR1 SGHNT, CDR2 YYREEE (reference sequence). The CDR3 loop reads CASSFETGYTEAFF. The CDR3 DNA reads as TGTGCCAGCAGCTTTGAAACAGGGTACACTGAAGCTTTCTTT. The full variable domain, rest sourced from reference TRBV5-4 and TRBJ1-1, is ETGVTQSPTHLIKTRGQQVTLRCSSQSGHNTVSWYQQALGQGPQFIFQYYREEENGRGNFPPRFSGLQFPNYSSELNVNALELDDSALYLCASSFETGYTEAFFGQGTRLTVV.

The rearrangement uses TRBV19 and TRBJ1-5, with a tentative D call TRBD1 (6 bases). The CDR3 covers 14 residues. V shed 9 bases and J shed 3 bases, with 15 bases lying between them. Germline V gives CDR1 LNHDA, CDR2 SQIVND (reference sequence). The CDR3 loop is CASRGGAYNQPQHF. CDR3 DNA: TGTGCCAGCCGGGGGGGCGCCTACAATCAGCCCCAGCATTTT.

The chain combines TRBV7-2 with TRBJ2-5; 8 bases line up with TRBD1. The J call may be mistaken, given a closer DNA end match to TRBJ2-7. Germline assignment: CDR1 SGHTA and CDR2 FQGNSA. This CDR3 is built from 15 residues. CDR3 sequence (DNA): TGTGCCAGCAGCTTAGTATGGACAGGGTCCTACGAGCAGTACTTC. Residues: CASSLVWTGSYEQYF.

This chain joins TRBV10-3 and TRBJ1-1; D unresolved. There are 12 residues in the CDR3. Trimming stripped 3 bases from V and 8 bases from J, with 10 bases between. From germline, CDR1 is ENHRY and CDR2 SYGVKD. The chain's CDR3 is CAISDGVSEAFF. The DNA of the CDR3 is TGTGCCATCAGTGACGGGGTTTCGGAAGCTTTCTTT.

This clone was seen more than once but under ten times. V is TRBV25-1 and J is TRBJ1-3; D remains ambiguous. The CDR3 contains 10 residues. Germline CDR1 MGHDK, CDR2 SYGVNS. V shed 5 bases and J shed 5 bases, with 1 base lying between them. In nucleotides, the CDR3 is TGTGCCAGCAGTCGAAACACCATATATTTT. Translating gives CASSRNTIYF.

This chain joins TRBV29-1 and TRBJ2-7; a possible D gene is TRBD2 (5 bases). Deletions cut 5 bases from V and 1 base from J, with 9 bases between. CDR3 length: 12 amino acids. Germline V gene lookup returns CDR1 SQVTM and CDR2 ANQGSEA. The CDR3 loop is CSVYGKSYEQYF. CDR3 DNA: TGCAGCGTTTACGGGAAATCCTACGAGCAGTACTTC.

The chain carries TRBV7-9 and TRBJ1-5; D ambiguous. The CDR3 extends over 18 amino acids. V was clipped by 0 bases and J by 3 bases, with 18 bases between them. Germline CDR1 and CDR2: SEHNR and FQNEAQ (reference sequence). CDR3 nucleotide sequence: TGTGCCAGCAGCTTAGCGCGAAACCTCGAATTACCCAATCAGCCCCAGCATTTT. This codes for CASSLARNLELPNQPQHF.

The gene calls are TRBV9 and TRBJ1-3; D gene uncertain. CDR1 and CDR2 from the germline V gene are SGDLS and YYNGEE. CDR3 size: 16 residues. V lost 0 bases, J lost 2 bases, and 12 bases lay in between. The CDR3 nucleotides are TGTGCCAGCAGCGTAGAACCTTCCAGCCCTGGAAACACCATATATTTT. This translates into CASSVEPSSPGNTIYF.

The genes are TRBV5-1 and TRBJ1-4, with 7 bases fitting TRBD1. This CDR3 has 13 amino acids. Losses at the gene ends were 7 bases for V and 7 bases for J; bases not matched to a gene: 7. Per germline, CDR1 SGHRS and CDR2 YFSETQ. The CDR3: CASQQGSSEKLFF. CDR3 nucleotide sequence: TGCGCCAGCCAACAGGGGTCTAGTGAAAAACTGTTTTTT.

This chain joins TRBV5-3 and TRBJ1-1; 8 positions match TRBD1. TRBV5-3 is filed as an ORF, its function uncertain. This CDR3 is built from 15 residues. V gave up 5 bases and J gave up 1 base; unmatched junction bases: 7. As DNA, the CDR3 is TGTGCCAGAAGTCTAACAGGGGGAGGGAACACTGAAGCTTTCTTT. Protein sequence: CARSLTGGGNTEAFF.

Concerning this clone: One end of the junction is discordant with germline, which a read error may explain. V gene TRBV7-7 combines with J gene TRBJ2-1, with 8 positions matching TRBD1. The CDR3 loop spans 16 amino acids. The germline V gene encodes CDR1 SSHAT and CDR2 FNYEAQ (reference sequence). CDR3 protein: CASSLGAGGAYNEQFF. CDR3 DNA: TGTGCTAGCAGCTTAGGGGCAGGGGGCGCCTACAATGAGCAGTTCTTC.